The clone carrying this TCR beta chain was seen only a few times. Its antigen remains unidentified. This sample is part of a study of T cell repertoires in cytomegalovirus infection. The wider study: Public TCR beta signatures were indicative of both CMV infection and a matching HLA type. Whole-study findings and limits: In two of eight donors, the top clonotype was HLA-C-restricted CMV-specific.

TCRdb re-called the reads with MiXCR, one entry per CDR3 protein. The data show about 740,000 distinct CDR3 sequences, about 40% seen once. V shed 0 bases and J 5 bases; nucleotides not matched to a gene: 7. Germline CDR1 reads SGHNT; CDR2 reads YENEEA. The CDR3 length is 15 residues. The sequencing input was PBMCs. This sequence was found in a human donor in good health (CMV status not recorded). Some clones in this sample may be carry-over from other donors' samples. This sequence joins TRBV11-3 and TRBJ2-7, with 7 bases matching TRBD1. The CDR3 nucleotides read TGTGCCAGCAGCTTAGATCCCTCGACAGGGAACGAGCAGTACTTC. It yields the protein CASSLDPSTGNEQYF.